The 13 T cell receptor beta chains presented below share a single source sample, sequenced in a study of shared clonotypes between healthy human individuals. The repertoire was sequenced with immunoSEQ multiplex PCR; TCRdb's copy has only in-frame clones and lacks some. The data contain some 2.1 million clones, roughly 96% of them seen just once; the ten biggest clones take up 0.13%. The sample taken for sequencing was naive CD4+ T cells sorted from blood. The subset here: CD45RA+ positively selected. The receptor set was obtained from a man aged 18-30 years in good health.

The V and J genes are TRBV27 and TRBJ1-1; D ambiguous. V was shortened by 2 bases and J by 2 bases, with 12 bases between the two germline ends. CDR3 size: 15 residues. The germline V gene encodes CDR1 MNHEY and CDR2 SMNVEV (reference sequence). CDR3 amino acids: CASSLEPLGNTEAFF. As DNA, the CDR3 is TGTGCCAGCAGTTTAGAACCCCTGGGAAACACTGAAGCTTTCTTT.

The chain is built from TRBV29-1 and TRBJ1-3; the D gene is possibly TRBD1 (5 bases). Germline V gives CDR1 SQVTM, CDR2 ANQGSEA. V was pared by 3 bases and J by 8 bases, with 11 bases between. The CDR3 loop spans 12 amino acids. In nucleotides, the CDR3 is TGCAGCGTTGAGGAGCAGGGACACACCATATATTTT. Its translation is CSVEEQGHTIYF. The entire variable domain, with the rest obtained from reference TRBV29-1 and TRBJ1-3, is as follows: SAVISQKPSRDICQRGTSLTIQCQVDSQVTMMFWYRQQPGQSLTLIATANQGSEATYESGFVIDKFPISRPNLTFSTLTVSNMSPEDSSIYLCSVEEQGHTIYFGEGSWLTVV.

This clone came up once. This sample includes further DNA sequences coding for the same CDR3. The gene calls are TRBV5-1 and TRBJ2-7; D is ambiguous. The V end was cut by 3 bases, the J end by 4 bases, with 5 bases between. This CDR3 is 11 amino acids long. The germline CDR1 and CDR2 sequences are SGHRS and YFSETQ. CDR3 bases: TGCGCCAGCAGCTCCGAATACGAGCAGTACTTC. This codes for CASSSEYEQYF.

Comments on this clone: One end of the junction fails to match germline, which may point to a read error. This chain connects TRBV30 to TRBJ1-1; D gene ambiguous. This CDR3 is built from 12 residues. CDR1 GTSNPN and CDR2 SVGIG come from the germline V gene (reference sequence). The CDR3, as DNA: TGTGCCGGGAGGCAGCTGAACACTGAAGCTTTCTTT. As protein: CAGRQLNTEAFF.

The rearrangement joins TRBV11-3 to TRBJ2-1; D call uncertain. Trimming removed 0 bases from V and 11 bases from J, with 8 bases in between. This CDR3 comprises 12 residues. Germline loops: CDR1 SGHNT, CDR2 YENEEA. CDR3 sequence reads: CASSLDGSQQFF. The CDR3 region has the DNA TGTGCCAGCAGCTTAGATGGAAGCCAGCAGTTCTTC.

The V call is TRBV30, the J call TRBJ1-3; tentative D call: TRBD1 (5 bases). The CDR3 spans 16 residues. Trimming left V 0 bases short and J 4 bases short, with 16 bases between. The germline CDR1 and CDR2 sequences are GTSNPN and SVGIG (reference sequence). CDR3 sequence reads: CAWSVPTGTVGNTIYF. The CDR3 nucleotides read TGTGCCTGGAGTGTACCCACCGGGACGGTCGGAAACACCATATATTTT.

The chain employs TRBV27 and TRBJ1-4, with D perhaps TRBD1 (6 bases). The CDR3 extends over 15 amino acids. Germline CDR1 is MNHEY and CDR2 is SMNVEV (reference sequence). Trimming took off 3 bases at V and 2 bases at J, with 10 bases between the two ends. The CDR3 nucleotides read TGTGCCAGCAGTTTTAGGGGGTACACTAATGAAAAACTGTTTTTT. Translated: CASSFRGYTNEKLFF.

This chain joins TRBV7-9 and TRBJ2-5; D gene unclear. CDR1 SEHNR and CDR2 FQNEAQ come from the germline V gene (reference sequence). The germline V and J ends were trimmed by 1 base and 2 bases, with 8 bases remaining between them. This CDR3 is 14 amino acids long. The chain's CDR3 is CASSLVREQETQYF. The CDR3 DNA reads TGTGCCAGCAGCTTAGTCCGAGAACAAGAGACCCAGTACTTC. The full variable domain, rest sourced from reference TRBV7-9 and TRBJ2-5, is DTGVSQNPRHKITKRGQNVTFRCDPISEHNRLYWYRQTLGQGPEFLTYFQNEAQLEKSRLLSDRFSAERPKGSFSTLEIQRTEQGDSAMYLCASSLVREQETQYFGPGTRLLVL.

To note about this clone: The sample has other DNA sequences that encode this CDR3 too. V usage is TRBV5-1 and J usage is TRBJ2-3; the D call may be TRBD1 or TRBD2 (5 bases each). The CDR3 consists of 12 residues. Between the trimmed V and J ends, which lost 2 bases and 5 bases, there was a span of 6 bases. The germline gives CDR1 SGHRS, CDR2 YFSETQ. The CDR3 DNA reads as TGCGCCAGCAGCTTTGGGGGAGATACGCAGTATTTT. Its protein product is CASSFGGDTQYF.

This sequence joins TRBV5-4 and TRBJ1-1, with D uncertain. There are 15 residues in the CDR3. Per the germline V gene, CDR1 is SGHNT and CDR2 is YYREEE (reference sequence). With 4 bases removed from V and 0 bases from J, the gap between germline ends came to 13 bases. The CDR3 loop is CASSPIGRVNTEAFF. The DNA of the CDR3 is TGTGCCAGCAGCCCAATAGGACGGGTGAACACTGAAGCTTTCTTT.

Points on this clone: Other nucleotide sequences in the sample specify the same CDR3. The chain recombines TRBV11-2 with TRBJ1-1, with D perhaps matching TRBD1 (5 bases). V was pared by 0 bases and J by 4 bases, with 9 bases between. In germline, CDR1 is SGHAT, CDR2 FQNNGV. There are 14 residues in the CDR3. CDR3 residues: CASSLEGAVTEAFF. In nucleotides, the CDR3 is TGTGCCAGCAGCTTAGAAGGGGCAGTCACTGAAGCTTTCTTT.

The chain carries TRBV19 and TRBJ2-3; TRBD1 aligns across 9 bases. The CDR3 is 16 residues long. Trimming at V came to 4 bases and at J to 3 bases, leaving 8 bases not matched to a gene. Germline CDR1 LNHDA, CDR2 SQIVND (reference sequence). CDR3 sequence (DNA): TGTGCCAGTAGTACCCTTGACAGGGGGGGGACAGATACGCAGTATTTT. Protein: CASSTLDRGGTDTQYF.

This chain connects TRBV28 to TRBJ1-4, with D possibly TRBD1 on 6 matching bases. The CDR3 covers 15 residues. CDR1 and CDR2 (germline): MDHEN, SYDVKM. The V end lost 4 bases, the J end lost 10 bases, and 19 bases lay between the germline ends. DNA of the CDR3: TGTGCCAGCAGTTCGCCCAGGAACAAAGGGGGAAAACTGTTTTTT. It is translated as CASSSPRNKGGKLFF.